This T cell receptor (beta chain) appears in the sequencing data of a study of metastatic and nonmetastatic thyroid tumors. Overall study context: Thyroid patients, malignant and benign, had repertoires compared across blood and tumor or nodule tissue.

Ten or more counts support this clone. The antigen is not known. Original processing methods: Clinicopathological groups differed in CDR3, with these differences serving to build a distant-metastasis classifier for papillary thyroid cancer. TCRdb re-analyzed the PCR reads using MiXCR. The V and J calls and clone size are TCRdb's, not the authors'. Of 35,000 to 45,000 clones listed, 12% are singletons. V lost 8 bases and J lost 3; bases outside the gene matches: 6. The germline CDR1 and CDR2 sequences are SGHAT and FQNNGV. The CDR3 is 13 amino acids. Study results and caveats: Versus benign nodules, malignant thyroid tumors reportedly had significantly higher TCR beta diversity, in blood and tumor.

Each patient went into thyroid surgery without having received any treatment. This sequence originates from a male donor with papillary thyroid cancer or a benign thyroid nodule (not recorded which). Some clones in this sample may be carry-over from other donors' samples. The gene calls are TRBV11-2 and TRBJ1-1; 7 bases match TRBD1. The sample consisted of blood. CDR3 residues: CASFSTGDTEAFF. CDR3 bases: TGTGCCAGCTTCTCCACAGGGGACACTGAAGCTTTCTTT.